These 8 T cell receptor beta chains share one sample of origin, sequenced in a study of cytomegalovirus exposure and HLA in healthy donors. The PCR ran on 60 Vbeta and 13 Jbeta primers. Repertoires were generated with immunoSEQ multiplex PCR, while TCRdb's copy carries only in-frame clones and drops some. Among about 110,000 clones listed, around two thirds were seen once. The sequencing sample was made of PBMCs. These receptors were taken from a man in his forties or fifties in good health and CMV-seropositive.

The CDR3 sequence is CASSPKGYNEQFF. Here the CDR3 DNA reads TGTGCCAGCAGCCCCAAGGGGTACAATGAGCAGTTCTTC. The rearrangement links TRBV14 to TRBJ2-1; D perhaps matches TRBD1 (5 bases). This CDR3 has 13 residues. The V end lost 4 bases, the J end lost 4 bases, and 8 bases lay between the germline ends. Germline V gives CDR1 SGHDN, CDR2 FVKESK.

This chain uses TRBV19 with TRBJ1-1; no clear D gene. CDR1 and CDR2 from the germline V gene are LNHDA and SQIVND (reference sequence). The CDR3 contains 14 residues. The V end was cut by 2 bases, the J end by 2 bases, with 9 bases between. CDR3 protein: CASSIRGANTEAFF. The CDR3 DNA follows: TGTGCCAGTAGTATACGTGGAGCAAACACTGAAGCTTTCTTT.

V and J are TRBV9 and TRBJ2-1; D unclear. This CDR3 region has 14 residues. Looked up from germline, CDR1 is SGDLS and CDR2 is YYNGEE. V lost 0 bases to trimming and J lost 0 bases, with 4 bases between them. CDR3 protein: CASSVAGSYNEQFF. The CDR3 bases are TGTGCCAGCAGCGTAGCGGGCTCCTACAATGAGCAGTTCTTC.

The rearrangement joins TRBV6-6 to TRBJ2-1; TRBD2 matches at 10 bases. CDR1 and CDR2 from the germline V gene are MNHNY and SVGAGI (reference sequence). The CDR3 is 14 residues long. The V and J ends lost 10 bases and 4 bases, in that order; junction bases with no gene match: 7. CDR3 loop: CATSGGPSYNEQFF. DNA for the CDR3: TGTGCCACTAGCGGGGGCCCAAGTTACAATGAGCAGTTCTTC.

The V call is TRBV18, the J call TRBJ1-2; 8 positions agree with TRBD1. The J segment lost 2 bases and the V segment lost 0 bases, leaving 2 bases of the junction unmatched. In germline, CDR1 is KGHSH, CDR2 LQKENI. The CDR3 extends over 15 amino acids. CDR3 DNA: TGTGCCAGCTCACCACCGGGACAGGCGAACTATGGCTACACCTTC. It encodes CASSPPGQANYGYTF.

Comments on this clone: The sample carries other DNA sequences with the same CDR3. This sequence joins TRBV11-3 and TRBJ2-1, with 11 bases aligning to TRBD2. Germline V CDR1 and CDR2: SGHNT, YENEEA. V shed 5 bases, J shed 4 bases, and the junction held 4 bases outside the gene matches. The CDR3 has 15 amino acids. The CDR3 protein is CASSLGTSGYNEQFF. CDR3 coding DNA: TGTGCCAGCAGCCTTGGGACTAGCGGATACAATGAGCAGTTCTTC.

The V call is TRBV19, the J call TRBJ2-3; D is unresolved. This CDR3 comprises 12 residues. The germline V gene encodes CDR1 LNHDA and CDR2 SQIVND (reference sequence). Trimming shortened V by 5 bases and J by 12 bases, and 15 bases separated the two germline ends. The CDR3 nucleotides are TGTGCCAGTAGTGTAGGTCCGGGTCCACAGTATTTT. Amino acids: CASSVGPGPQYF.

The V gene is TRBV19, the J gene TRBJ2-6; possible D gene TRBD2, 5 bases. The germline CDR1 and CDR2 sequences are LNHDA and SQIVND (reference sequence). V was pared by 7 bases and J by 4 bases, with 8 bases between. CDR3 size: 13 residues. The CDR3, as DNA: TGTGCCAGTACGGGGAAAGGGGCCAACGTCCTGACTTTC. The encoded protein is CASTGKGANVLTF. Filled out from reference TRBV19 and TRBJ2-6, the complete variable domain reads DGGITQSPKYLFRKEGQNVTLSCEQNLNHDAMYWYRQDPGQGLRLIYYSQIVNDFQKGDIAEGYSVSREKKESFPLTVTSAQKNPTAFYLCASTGKGANVLTFGAGSRLTVL.